This TCR beta chain was identified in a study of blood T cell repertoires in COVID-19. Germline CDR1 and CDR2: LNHDA and SQIVND (reference sequence). The CDR3 is 15 amino acids. The ends were cut back, 1 base at V and 4 bases at J, with 11 bases in the middle. Assay used: immunoSEQ multiplex PCR; TCRdb lists only in-frame clones, some missing. This table has about 70,000 clones, 81% appearing once. This chain joins TRBV19 and TRBJ1-5; no reliable D call. The specimen was peripheral blood. The source is a woman in her seventies with acute or convalescent COVID-19. The DNA of the CDR3 is TGTGCCAGTAGTATAGGGGCCCGGACTAATCAGCCCCAGCATTTT. Its protein is CASSIGARTNQPQHF. The complete variable domain, with remaining parts taken from reference TRBV19 and TRBJ1-5, reads DGGITQSPKYLFRKEGQNVTLSCEQNLNHDAMYWYRQDPGQGLRLIYYSQIVNDFQKGDIAEGYSVSREKKESFPLTVTSAQKNPTAFYLCASSIGARTNQPQHFGDGTRLSIL.